This T cell receptor beta chain was profiled in a study of shared clonotypes between healthy human individuals. Study details: Three plates each covered CD4 naive and memory; CD8 naive two, CD8 memory one. Whole-study results and caveats: Naive subsets typically showed greater estimated richness than memory subsets.

Generated by immunoSEQ multiplex PCR, the TCRdb table keeps only in-frame clones and is missing some. Among millions of clones listed, approximately 94% were seen once. About this clone: Antigen unknown.

Sequencing input: naive CD4+ T cells sorted from blood. The sample's subset: CD45RA+ positively selected. The sequence was collected from a young man in good health.

CDR3 region: CASSLAPGATNTGELFF. DNA of the CDR3: TGCGCCAGCAGCTTGGCCCCGGGGGCTACAAACACCGGGGAGCTGTTTTTT. V and J are TRBV5-1 and TRBJ2-2; D tentatively reads TRBD1 or TRBD2 (6 bases each). The CDR3 is made up of 17 amino acids. Germline V gives CDR1 SGHRS, CDR2 YFSETQ. Trimming took 0 bases from V and 2 from J, leaving 14 bases between them.